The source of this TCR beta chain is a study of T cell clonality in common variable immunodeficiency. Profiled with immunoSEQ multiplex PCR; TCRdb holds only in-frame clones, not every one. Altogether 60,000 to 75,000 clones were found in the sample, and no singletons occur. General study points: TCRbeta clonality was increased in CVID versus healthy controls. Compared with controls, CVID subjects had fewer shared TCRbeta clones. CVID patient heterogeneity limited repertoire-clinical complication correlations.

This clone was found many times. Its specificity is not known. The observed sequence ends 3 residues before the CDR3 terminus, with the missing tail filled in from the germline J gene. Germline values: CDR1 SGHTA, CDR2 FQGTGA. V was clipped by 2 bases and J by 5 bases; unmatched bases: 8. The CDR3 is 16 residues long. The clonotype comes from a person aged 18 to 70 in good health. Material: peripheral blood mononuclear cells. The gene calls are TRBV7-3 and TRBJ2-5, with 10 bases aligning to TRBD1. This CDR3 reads CASSLGAGTGDETQYF. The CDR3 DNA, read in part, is TGTGCCAGCAGCTTAGGGGCGGGGACAGGGGATGAGACC.